This T cell receptor (beta chain) stems from a study of cytomegalovirus exposure and HLA in healthy donors. Notes on the study in general: In a later analysis, donors in an Asian-associated ancestry cluster reportedly had fewer N-insertions in productive TCRs than the cohort mean. For TCR beta chains, V- and J-gene trimming was later linked to a missense DCLRE1C variant. Immune exposure was documented only through CMV serostatus.

About this clone itself: Its antigen remains unknown.

Primers: 60 Vbeta forward and 13 Jbeta reverse. This table comes from immunoSEQ multiplex PCR, and its TCRdb copy is limited to in-frame clones, with some not included. Counted here are just over 95,000 clones, 75% to 85% occurring once; the ten biggest clones make up 4.9%. Sequencing used PBMCs. The sequence was collected from a woman in her thirties or forties in good health and CMV-seronegative.

As DNA, the CDR3 is TGCGCCAGCAGCTTGCAGACAAGCTCCTACGAGCAGTACTTC. This translates into CASSLQTSSYEQYF. The chain uses TRBV5-1 and TRBJ2-7; D unresolved. The length of the CDR3 is 14 residues. The germline CDR1 and CDR2 sequences are SGHRS and YFSETQ. V was cut by 1 base and J by 0 bases, with 8 bases left in between.